This TCR beta chain was sequenced during a study of blood T cell repertoires in COVID-19. As for the study in general: The analysed material was cDNA or gDNA that came from T cells, B-cell-depleted T cells, or PBMCs.

This clone was recorded once. Some clones are missing from TCRdb's copy, which holds only in-frame ones; the method was immunoSEQ multiplex PCR. The sample lists some 49,000 clones; 80% to 95% were seen once. The clonotype was recovered from a man between 60 and 75 years old with COVID-19, enrolled during active disease. The specimen sequenced was peripheral blood.

CDR3 protein: CATSRDNYEQYF. The DNA of the CDR3 is TGTGCCACCAGCAGGGACAACTACGAGCAGTACTTC. The chain has TRBV15 and TRBJ2-7; D perhaps matches TRBD1 (5 bases). The germline V gene has CDR1 LNHNV and CDR2 YYDKDF (reference sequence). CDR3 size: 12 residues. Trimming shortened V by 3 bases and J by 3 bases, and 6 bases separated the two germline ends. Full variable domain (rest looked up from reference TRBV15 and TRBJ2-7): DAMVIQNPRYQVTQFGKPVTLSCSQTLNHNVMYWYQQKSSQAPKLLFHYYDKDFNNEADTPDNFQSRRPNTSFCFLDIRSPGLGDTAMYLCATSRDNYEQYFGPGTRLTVT.